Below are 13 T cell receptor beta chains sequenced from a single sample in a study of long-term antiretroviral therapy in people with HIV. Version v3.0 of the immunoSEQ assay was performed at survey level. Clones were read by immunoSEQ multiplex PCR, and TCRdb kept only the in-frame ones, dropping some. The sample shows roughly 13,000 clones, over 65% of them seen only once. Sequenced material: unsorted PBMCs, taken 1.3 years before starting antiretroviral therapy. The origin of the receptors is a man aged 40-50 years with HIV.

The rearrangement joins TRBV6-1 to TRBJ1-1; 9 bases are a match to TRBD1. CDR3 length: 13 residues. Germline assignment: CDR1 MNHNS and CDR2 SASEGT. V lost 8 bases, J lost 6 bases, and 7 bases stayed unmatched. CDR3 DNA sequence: TGTGCCAGCTTGGGACAGGGTGTCCCTGAAGCTTTCTTT. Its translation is CASLGQGVPEAFF.

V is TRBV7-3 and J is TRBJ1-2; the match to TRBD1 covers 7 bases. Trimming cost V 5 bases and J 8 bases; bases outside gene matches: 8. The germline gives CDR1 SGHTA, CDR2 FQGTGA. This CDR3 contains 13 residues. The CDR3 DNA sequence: TGTGCCAGCAGCGCGGACAGGTCCTTCGGCTACACCTTC. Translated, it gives CASSADRSFGYTF.

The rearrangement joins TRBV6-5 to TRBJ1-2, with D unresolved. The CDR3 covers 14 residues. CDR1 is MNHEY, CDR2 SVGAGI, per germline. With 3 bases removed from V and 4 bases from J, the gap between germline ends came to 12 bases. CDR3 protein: CASSYSQPGYGYTF. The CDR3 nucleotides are TGTGCCAGCAGTTATTCGCAGCCTGGCTATGGCTACACCTTC.

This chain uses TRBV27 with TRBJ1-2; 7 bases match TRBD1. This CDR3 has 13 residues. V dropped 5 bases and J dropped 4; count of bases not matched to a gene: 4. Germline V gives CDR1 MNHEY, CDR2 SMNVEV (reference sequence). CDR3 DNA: TGTGCCAGCAGTAGGGGGCGCGGCTATGGCTACACCTTC. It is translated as CASSRGRGYGYTF.

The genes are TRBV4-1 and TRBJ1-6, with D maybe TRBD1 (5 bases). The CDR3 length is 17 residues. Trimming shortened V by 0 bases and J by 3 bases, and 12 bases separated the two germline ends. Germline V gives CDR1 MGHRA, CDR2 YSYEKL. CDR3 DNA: TGCGCCAGCAGCCAAGAGGGGGGGAACTACTATAATTCACCCCTCCACTTT. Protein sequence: CASSQEGGNYYNSPLHF.

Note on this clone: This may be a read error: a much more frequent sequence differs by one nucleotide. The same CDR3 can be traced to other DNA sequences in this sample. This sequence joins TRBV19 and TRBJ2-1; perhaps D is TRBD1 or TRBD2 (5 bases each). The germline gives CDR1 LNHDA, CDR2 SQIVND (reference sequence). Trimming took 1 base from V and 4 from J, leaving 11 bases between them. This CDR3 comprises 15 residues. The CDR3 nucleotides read TGTGCCAGTAGTATAGTAACCGGGGCTTACAATGAGCAGTTCTTC. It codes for CASSIVTGAYNEQFF.

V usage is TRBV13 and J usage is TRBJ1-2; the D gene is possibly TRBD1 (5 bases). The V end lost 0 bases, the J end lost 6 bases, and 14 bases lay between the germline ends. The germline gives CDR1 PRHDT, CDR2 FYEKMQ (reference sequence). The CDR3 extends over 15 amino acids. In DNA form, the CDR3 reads TGTGCCAGCAGCTTAGGTCCGGGGGGGTTGGATGGCTACACCTTC. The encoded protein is CASSLGPGGLDGYTF.

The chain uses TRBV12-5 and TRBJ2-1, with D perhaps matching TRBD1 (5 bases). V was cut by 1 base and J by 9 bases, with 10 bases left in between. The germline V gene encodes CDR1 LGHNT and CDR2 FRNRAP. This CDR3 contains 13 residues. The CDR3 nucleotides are TGTGCTAGTGGTTTGGAGGCAGGGTTTGAGCAGTTCTTC. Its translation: CASGLEAGFEQFF.

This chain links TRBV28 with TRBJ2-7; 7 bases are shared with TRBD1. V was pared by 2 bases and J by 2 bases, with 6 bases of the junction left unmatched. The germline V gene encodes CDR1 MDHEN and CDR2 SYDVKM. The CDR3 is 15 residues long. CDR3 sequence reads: CASSLEGAGTYEQYF. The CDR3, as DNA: TGTGCCAGCAGTTTAGAGGGGGCAGGAACCTACGAGCAGTACTTC.

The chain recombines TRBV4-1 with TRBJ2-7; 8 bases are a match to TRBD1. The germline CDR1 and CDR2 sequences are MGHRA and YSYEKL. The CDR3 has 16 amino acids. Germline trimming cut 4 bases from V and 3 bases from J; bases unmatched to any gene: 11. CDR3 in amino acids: CASSPSTGGVFYEQYF. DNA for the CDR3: TGCGCCAGCAGCCCCTCAACAGGGGGTGTCTTCTACGAGCAGTACTTC.

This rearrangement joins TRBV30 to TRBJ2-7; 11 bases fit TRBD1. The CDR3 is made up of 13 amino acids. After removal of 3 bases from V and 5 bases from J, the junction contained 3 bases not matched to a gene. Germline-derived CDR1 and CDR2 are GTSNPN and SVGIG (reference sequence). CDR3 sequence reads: CAWRRTGGNEQYF. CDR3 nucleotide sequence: TGTGCCTGGAGGAGGACAGGGGGCAACGAGCAGTACTTC.

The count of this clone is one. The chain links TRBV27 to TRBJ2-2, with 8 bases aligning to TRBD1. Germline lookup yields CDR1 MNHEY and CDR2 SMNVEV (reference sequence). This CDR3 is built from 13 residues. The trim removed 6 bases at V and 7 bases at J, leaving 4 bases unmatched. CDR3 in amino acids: CASSGQGNGELFF. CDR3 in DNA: TGTGCCAGCAGCGGACAGGGTAACGGGGAGCTGTTTTTT.

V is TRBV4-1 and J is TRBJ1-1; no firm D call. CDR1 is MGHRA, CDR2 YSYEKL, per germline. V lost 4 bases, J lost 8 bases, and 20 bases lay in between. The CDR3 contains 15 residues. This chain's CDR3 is CASSPLQGKQREAFF. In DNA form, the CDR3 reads TGCGCCAGCAGCCCCCTCCAAGGAAAGCAGAGGGAAGCTTTCTTT.